Described below is a single T cell receptor (beta chain) sequence and its context. Its antigen is not known. TCRdb's table, derived via immunoSEQ multiplex PCR, lists solely in-frame clones and lacks some. The sample yields tens of thousands of clones, 70% to 85% seen once. The V and J ends lost 1 base and 4 bases, in that order; junction bases with no gene match: 8. This CDR3 region has 16 residues. Looked up from germline, CDR1 is KGHSH and CDR2 is LQKENI. This sample was included in a study of a mutant IDH1 vaccine in newly diagnosed glioma. On the study more broadly: The initiation of vaccination occurred 4-6 weeks after radiotherapy alone, or with temozolomide cycles.

Time point: week 47, end of study. In every dose of vaccine, 300 ug of mutant IDH1 20-mer peptide was given alongside topical imiquimod. The receptor was isolated from a man between 18 and 35 years old with glioma. Some clones in this sample may be carry-over from other donors' samples. The input for sequencing was PBMCs, taken from a glioma patient whose treatment included an IDH1 peptide vaccine. This chain connects TRBV18 to TRBJ1-2; 8 nucleotides line up with TRBD1. CDR3 nucleotides: TGTGCCAGCTCACCACGGTCGACAGGGGCTCGCTATGGCTACACCTTC. Its protein is CASSPRSTGARYGYTF.